Below are 27 T cell receptor beta chains sequenced from a single sample in a study of shared clonotypes between healthy human individuals. Sequenced by immunoSEQ multiplex PCR; TCRdb stores in-frame clones only, minus some. Among 2 million to 2.5 million clones listed, 80% to 95% were seen once. Sequencing used naive CD4+ T cells from PBMCs. Subset given: CD45RA+ positively selected. The receptors here all came from a man aged 18 to 30 in good health. Some clones in this sample may be carry-over from other donors' samples.

This chain links TRBV5-1 with TRBJ2-6, with D unclear. With 4 bases removed from V and 1 base from J, the gap between germline ends came to 9 bases. This CDR3 has 15 amino acids. From germline, CDR1 is SGHRS and CDR2 YFSETQ. As DNA, the CDR3 is TGCGCCAGCAGCCCCGAGCAGTCTGGGGCCAACGTCCTGACTTTC. Translated: CASSPEQSGANVLTF.

The chain recombines TRBV5-1 with TRBJ2-5, with 12 positions matching TRBD2. Germline V gene sequence: CDR1 SGHRS, CDR2 YFSETQ. The CDR3 is 17 residues long. Germline trimming cut 3 bases from V and 1 base from J; bases unmatched to any gene: 7. CDR3 loop: CASSSGLAGSTQETQYF. The DNA of the CDR3 is TGCGCCAGCAGCTCAGGACTAGCGGGATCAACCCAAGAGACCCAGTACTTC.

The genes are TRBV6-1 and TRBJ2-7; 11 nucleotides line up with TRBD2. The junction had 9 bases not matched to a gene; V was cut back by 0 bases and J by 2 bases. Germline CDR1 and CDR2: MNHNS and SASEGT. The CDR3 length is 18 residues. CDR3 nucleotides: TGTGCCAGCAGTGAAGCCGATCCGGGACTAGCGGAAACCTACGAGCAGTACTTC. Translated, it gives CASSEADPGLAETYEQYF.

The chain couples TRBV6-5 to TRBJ2-4, with TRBD2 as a possible D gene (6 bases). The ends were cut back, 6 bases at V and 5 bases at J, with 17 bases in the middle. The CDR3 consists of 15 residues. Germline values: CDR1 MNHEY, CDR2 SVGAGI. For the CDR3, the DNA is TGTGCCAGCAGCACGGGAGTTGGGCGAGAAAACATTCAGTACTTC. Protein: CASSTGVGRENIQYF.

CDR3 coding DNA: TGTGCCAGCAGCCAAGACAATAGTTTCAGGTACGAGCAGTACTTC. This gives the protein CASSQDNSFRYEQYF. The chain has TRBV4-2 and TRBJ2-7, with D hard to call. With 0 bases removed from V and 4 bases from J, the gap between germline ends came to 13 bases. CDR1 is LGHNA and CDR2 is YNFKEQ in the germline V gene. The CDR3 contains 15 residues.

This rearrangement joins TRBV5-1 to TRBJ2-1; 9 bases line up with TRBD1. V gave up 4 bases and J gave up 8 bases; unmatched junction bases: 13. The germline CDR1 and CDR2 sequences are SGHRS and YFSETQ. The CDR3 sequence is 16 residues long. The CDR3 DNA reads TGCGCCAGCAGCGGGGGGACAGGGAGGTTTGTGGATGAGCAGTTCTTC. Translation gives CASSGGTGRFVDEQFF.

The V and J genes are TRBV19 and TRBJ1-5; a possible D gene is TRBD1 (6 bases). CDR3 length: 15 residues. Deletions cut 5 bases from V and 4 bases from J, with 15 bases between. The V gene's germline CDR1 is LNHDA and CDR2 SQIVND (reference sequence). CDR3 region: CASSSTTGPNQPQHF. In DNA, the CDR3 is TGTGCCAGTAGTTCGACGACAGGTCCAAATCAGCCCCAGCATTTT.

The rearrangement joins TRBV28 to TRBJ1-1; tentative D call: TRBD1 (5 bases). CDR3 size: 15 residues. The germline V and J ends were trimmed by 1 base and 5 bases, with 14 bases remaining between them. CDR1 and CDR2 from the germline V gene are MDHEN and SYDVKM. For the CDR3, the DNA is TGTGCCAGCAGTTTATCCAGGGTTGGGGGGACTGAAGCTTTCTTT. Translating it yields CASSLSRVGGTEAFF.

This clone came up once. The rearrangement links TRBV12-5 to TRBJ2-1; maybe TRBD2 (5 bases). There are 13 residues in the CDR3. Germline V lookup: CDR1 LGHNT, CDR2 FRNRAP. V shed 6 bases and J shed 9 bases, with 15 bases lying between them. CDR3 residues: CASGSRTASEQFF. In nucleotides, the CDR3 is TGTGCTAGTGGCTCCCGGACTGCGTCTGAGCAGTTCTTC.

This clone was observed once. The CDR3 bases are TGTGCCAGCAGTCCCGGGGTCCGCAGCGCAGATACGCAGTATTTT. This sequence encodes CASSPGVRSADTQYF. The gene calls are TRBV5-4 and TRBJ2-3; D is possibly TRBD2 (5 bases). The CDR3 runs 15 residues. The V and J ends lost 5 bases and 4 bases respectively, with 17 bases between them. Germline V CDR1 and CDR2: SGHNT, YYREEE (reference sequence).

To note about this clone: The same CDR3 arises from other DNA sequences in this sample as well. The chain is built from TRBV5-1 and TRBJ2-1; 10 nucleotides align to TRBD2. CDR1 and CDR2 from the germline V gene are SGHRS and YFSETQ. The CDR3 is 13 residues long. Trimming cost V 3 bases and J 7 bases; bases outside gene matches: 1. The CDR3, as DNA: TGCGCCAGCAGCTCACTAGCGGGGAATGAGCAGTTCTTC. It translates to CASSSLAGNEQFF.

The chain links TRBV7-9 to TRBJ2-1; 9 bases align to TRBD2. This CDR3 contains 18 residues. Looked up from germline, CDR1 is SEHNR and CDR2 is FQNEAQ (reference sequence). V shed 4 bases and J 3 bases; nucleotides not matched to a gene: 13. In DNA form, the CDR3 reads TGTGCCAGCAGCTCCTCCCCGATGGCGGGAGGGATCTACAATGAGCAGTTCTTC. Amino acids: CASSSSPMAGGIYNEQFF.

In the case of this clone: The sample has other DNA sequences that encode this CDR3 too. The chain is built from TRBV5-1 and TRBJ2-5; TRBD1 agrees at 8 bases. The CDR3 has 15 residues. Germline assignment: CDR1 SGHRS and CDR2 YFSETQ. The ends lost 4 bases at V and 5 bases at J; junction bases unmatched: 10. CDR3 residues: CASSPGTGGAETQYF. In DNA form, the CDR3 reads TGCGCCAGCAGCCCGGGGACAGGCGGGGCGGAGACCCAGTACTTC.

This clone was observed a single time. Here the CDR3 reads CASSQEPNRGAKNIQYF. CDR3 nucleotides: TGCGCCAGCAGCCAAGAGCCGAACAGGGGGGCCAAAAACATTCAGTACTTC. The rearrangement joins TRBV4-3 to TRBJ2-4; 8 bases match TRBD1. The V gene end was trimmed by 0 bases and the J gene end by 1 base; junction bases not matched to a gene: 5. From germline, CDR1 is LGHNA and CDR2 YSLEER. The CDR3 runs to 17 residues.

This chain links TRBV7-2 with TRBJ2-7; 7 positions agree with TRBD1. CDR1 and CDR2 (germline): SGHTA, FQGNSA. The CDR3 spans 14 residues. V shed 3 bases and J 2 bases; nucleotides not matched to a gene: 4. CDR3 residues: CASSLDRYTYEQYF. The DNA of the CDR3 is TGTGCCAGCAGCTTGGACAGGTACACCTACGAGCAGTACTTC. The full variable domain, completed using reference TRBV7-2 and TRBJ2-7, is GAGVSQSPSNKVTEKGKDVELRCDPISGHTALYWYRQSLGQGLEFLIYFQGNSAPDKSGLPSDRFSAERTGGSVSTLTIQRTQQEDSAVYLCASSLDRYTYEQYFGPGTRLTVT.

As regards this clone: This sample also contains other DNA sequences that code for the same CDR3. This CDR3 reads CSVGRGSNTEAFF. Here the CDR3 DNA reads TGCAGCGTTGGGCGCGGCAGTAACACTGAAGCTTTCTTT. The gene calls are TRBV29-1 and TRBJ1-1; D ambiguous. The CDR3 is 13 residues long. Between the trimmed V and J ends, which lost 4 bases and 2 bases, there was a span of 11 bases. Germline values: CDR1 SQVTM, CDR2 ANQGSEA.

The CDR3 loop is CASSPAPTGNYGYTF. CDR3 DNA sequence: TGTGCCAGCTCACCAGCTCCAACAGGGAACTATGGCTACACCTTC. The chain has TRBV18 and TRBJ1-2; D may be TRBD1 (6 bases). This CDR3 is 15 amino acids long. V lost 2 bases and J 2 bases, leaving 12 bases between the germline ends. Looked up from germline, CDR1 is KGHSH and CDR2 is LQKENI.

V and J are TRBV28 and TRBJ2-7, with 10 bases that match TRBD2. V lost 5 bases to trimming and J lost 2 bases; unmatched junction nucleotides: 3. The V gene's germline CDR1 is MDHEN and CDR2 SYDVKM. The CDR3 length is 14 residues. Here the CDR3 reads CASSQAGGPYEQYF. CDR3 DNA: TGTGCCAGCAGTCAAGCGGGAGGGCCCTACGAGCAGTACTTC.

This rearrangement joins TRBV14 to TRBJ1-1; D gene ambiguous. Germline loops: CDR1 SGHDN, CDR2 FVKESK. This CDR3 spans 14 amino acids. The germline V and J ends were trimmed by 5 bases and 5 bases, with 15 bases remaining between them. CDR3 DNA sequence: TGTGCCAGCAGCAACACCCCCGGGGTTACTGAAGCTTTCTTT. It codes for CASSNTPGVTEAFF.

This rearrangement joins TRBV6-1 to TRBJ2-2; D call uncertain. Germline CDR1 is MNHNS and CDR2 is SASEGT. The V end lost 7 bases, the J end lost 1 base, and 10 bases lay between the germline ends. This CDR3 comprises 14 residues. This chain's CDR3 is CASTPSLNTGELFF. In nucleotides, the CDR3 is TGTGCCAGCACCCCCAGCTTGAACACCGGGGAGCTGTTTTTT.

The rearrangement uses TRBV2 and TRBJ2-3; the D is unclear. V gave up 6 bases and J gave up 12 bases, with 13 bases separating them. The CDR3 spans 11 residues. CDR1 and CDR2 from the germline V gene are SNHLY and FYNNEI. The DNA of the CDR3 is TGTGCCAGCAGGACTGCTATACGCCAGTATTTT. This encodes CASRTAIRQYF. Supplemented by reference TRBV2 and TRBJ2-3, the full variable domain reads EPEVTQTPSHQVTQMGQEVILRCVPISNHLYFYWYRQILGQKVEFLVSFYNNEISEKSEIFDDQFSVERPDGSNFTLKIRSTKLEDSAMYFCASRTAIRQYFGPGTRLTVL.

CDR3 DNA sequence: TGCGCCAGCAGCCCCCCCCTGAGGGGTGGTGAGCAGTTCTTC. The encoded protein is CASSPPLRGGEQFF. The chain recombines TRBV5-1 with TRBJ2-1; D assignment may be TRBD1 or TRBD2 (5 bases each). CDR1 and CDR2 (germline): SGHRS, YFSETQ. The CDR3 covers 14 residues. V shed 4 bases and J shed 9 bases, with 17 bases lying between them.

This chain links TRBV27 with TRBJ1-6; D uncertain. The germline V gene has CDR1 MNHEY and CDR2 SMNVEV (reference sequence). The CDR3 is 15 amino acids. With 3 bases removed from V and 9 bases from J, the gap between germline ends came to 15 bases. The CDR3 is CASSFNSVRASPLHF. DNA for the CDR3: TGTGCCAGCAGTTTCAACTCTGTCAGAGCTTCACCCCTCCACTTT.

The V gene is TRBV5-1, the J gene TRBJ2-7, with 10 bases aligning to TRBD2. The CDR3 extends over 17 amino acids. The germline gives CDR1 SGHRS, CDR2 YFSETQ. Trimming cost V 4 bases and J 4 bases; bases outside gene matches: 14. As DNA, the CDR3 is TGCGCCAGCAGCAGGACACAGAGTAGCGGGAGGTCGTACGAGCAGTACTTC. The encoded protein is CASSRTQSSGRSYEQYF.

The chain combines TRBV5-4 with TRBJ2-5; tentative D call: TRBD2 (6 bases). The V and J ends lost 4 bases and 4 bases respectively, with 17 bases between them. The CDR3 runs 15 residues. Germline V CDR1 and CDR2: SGHNT, YYREEE (reference sequence). Here the CDR3 reads CASSLREGGGETQYF. The CDR3 DNA follows: TGTGCCAGCAGCCTTCGTGAGGGAGGTGGAGAGACCCAGTACTTC.

The chain uses TRBV15 and TRBJ1-1; a weak D match, TRBD1 (6 bases). V lost 5 bases, J lost 11 bases, and 18 bases lay in between. This CDR3 contains 13 residues. Per germline, CDR1 LNHNV and CDR2 YYDKDF (reference sequence). CDR3 protein: CATSGRQVSRAFF. The CDR3 region has the DNA TGTGCCACCAGCGGTCGACAGGTATCGAGGGCTTTCTTT.

The rearrangement joins TRBV19 to TRBJ1-2; TRBD1 agrees at 7 bases. Germline CDR1 LNHDA, CDR2 SQIVND (reference sequence). V lost 6 bases, J lost 7 bases, and 8 bases stayed unmatched. The CDR3 loop spans 13 amino acids. CDR3 loop: CASRGTAQAGYTF. CDR3 in DNA: TGTGCCAGTAGAGGGACAGCTCAAGCTGGCTACACCTTC.